The T cell receptor (beta chain) under discussion was sequenced for a study of blood T cell repertoires in COVID-19. On the study more broadly: The analysed material was cDNA or gDNA that came from T cells, B-cell-depleted T cells, or PBMCs.

The junction had 5 bases not matched to a gene; V was cut back by 3 bases and J by 4 bases. Germline CDR1 reads SGHVS; CDR2 reads FNYEAQ. CDR3 size: 17 residues. Assay: immunoSEQ multiplex PCR; the TCRdb copy retains only in-frame clones and omits some. The sample carries 200,000 to 250,000 clones, roughly 81% recorded once. V and J are TRBV7-6 and TRBJ2-2; 13 positions agree with TRBD2. The clonotype originates from a woman aged 50 to 65 with active or convalescent COVID-19. The sequencing sample was made of peripheral blood. Written as DNA, the CDR3 is TGTGCCAGCAGCTTCTCGACTAGCGGGAGGCCCACCGGGGAGCTGTTTTTT. Translation gives CASSFSTSGRPTGELFF.